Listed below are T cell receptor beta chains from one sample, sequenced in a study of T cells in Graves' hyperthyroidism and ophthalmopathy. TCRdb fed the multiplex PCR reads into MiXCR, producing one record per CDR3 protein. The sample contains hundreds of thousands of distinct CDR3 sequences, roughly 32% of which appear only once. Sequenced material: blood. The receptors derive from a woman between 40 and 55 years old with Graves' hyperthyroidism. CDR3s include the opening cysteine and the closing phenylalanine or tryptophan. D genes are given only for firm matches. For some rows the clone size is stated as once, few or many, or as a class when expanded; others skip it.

CDR3 DNA: TGTGCCAGCAGCGGAAGGACCGAGAACACCGGGGAGCTGTTTTTT
CDR3 protein: CASSGRTENTGELFF
J gene: TRBJ2-2
V gene: TRBV5-1
clone size: NA
D gene: NA

CDR3 DNA: TGTGCCAGCAGTACCGGGACTAGCGGGAGTGGTGAGCAGTTCTTC
CDR3 protein: CASSTGTSGSGEQFF
J gene: TRBJ2-1
V gene: TRBV2
clone size: once
D gene: TRBD2

CDR3 DNA: TGTGCCAGCAGACCCCAGGGGGAGACCCAGTACTTC
CDR3 protein: CASRPQGETQYF
J gene: TRBJ2-5
V gene: TRBV6-6
clone size: NA
D gene: NA

CDR3 DNA: TGTGCCAGCAGTTACATGGCAGGGAACGAGCAGTACTTC
CDR3 protein: CASSYMAGNEQYF
J gene: TRBJ2-7
V gene: TRBV6-7
clone size: few
D gene: NA

CDR3 DNA: TGTGCCAGCAGTGATCAGGGTCTAGCTAACTATGGCTACACCTTC
CDR3 protein: CASSDQGLANYGYTF
J gene: TRBJ1-2
V gene: TRBV25-1
clone size: many
D gene: NA

CDR3 DNA: TGTGCCAGCAGTCCAGCCGGACGATTTTCACCCCTCCACTTT
CDR3 protein: CASSPAGRFSPLHF
J gene: TRBJ1-6
V gene: TRBV7-2
clone size: NA
D gene: NA

CDR3 DNA: TGTGCCAGCAGTTCTACCGGGACAGGGGGCTCCGAGCAGTACTTC
CDR3 protein: CASSSTGTGGSEQYF
J gene: TRBJ2-7
V gene: TRBV28
clone size: NA
D gene: TRBD1

CDR3 DNA: TGTGCCAGCAGCTGGACCGCGGGGGGGCTATCCGGGGAGCTGTTTTTT
CDR3 protein: CASSWTAGGLSGELFF
J gene: TRBJ2-2
V gene: TRBV7-8
clone size: NA
D gene: TRBD2

CDR3 DNA: TGTGCCAGCAGTTTAGGCCAGGGACAGGGTAACACTGAAGCTTTCTTT
CDR3 protein: CASSLGQGQGNTEAFF
J gene: TRBJ1-1
V gene: TRBV12-3/TRBV12-4
clone size: many
D gene: TRBD1

CDR3 DNA: TGTGCCAGCAGCGTAGGACAGGGGGCGGGAGAGACCCAGTACTTC
CDR3 protein: CASSVGQGAGETQYF
J gene: TRBJ2-5
V gene: TRBV7-2
clone size: NA
D gene: TRBD1

CDR3 DNA: TGTGCCAGCAGTTTAGTCGGGCCCTTAAGCACTGAAGCTTTCTTT
CDR3 protein: CASSLVGPLSTEAFF
J gene: TRBJ1-1
V gene: TRBV12-3/TRBV12-4
clone size: NA
D gene: NA

CDR3 DNA: TGTGCCAGCAGCTTCCCAGAACCCATGAACACTGAAGCTTTCTTT
CDR3 protein: CASSFPEPMNTEAFF
J gene: TRBJ1-1
V gene: TRBV5-6
clone size: many
D gene: NA

CDR3 DNA: TGTGCCAGCAGCTCAAGAACCGGGACGGCCTCTGGGGGCTACACCTTC
CDR3 protein: CASSSRTGTASGGYTF
J gene: TRBJ1-2
V gene: TRBV7-2
clone size: NA
D gene: NA

CDR3 DNA: TGCAGTGCTAGAGATGTCAGGGGCGGGTCATCCGAGCAGTACTTC
CDR3 protein: CSARDVRGGSSEQYF
J gene: TRBJ2-7
V gene: TRBV20-1
clone size: NA
D gene: NA

CDR3 DNA: TGTGCCAGCGGGACAGTTAGCTCCTACGAGCAGTACTTC
CDR3 protein: CASGTVSSYEQYF
J gene: TRBJ2-7
V gene: TRBV27
clone size: NA
D gene: TRBD1

CDR3 DNA: TGTGCCAGCAGCAGAGGGGGCGATTCACCCCTCCACTTT
CDR3 protein: CASSRGGDSPLHF
J gene: TRBJ1-6
V gene: TRBV3-1
clone size: NA
D gene: TRBD1

CDR3 DNA: TGTGCCAGCTCAGGCGTAGGACAAGAGACCCAGTACTTC
CDR3 protein: CASSGVGQETQYF
J gene: TRBJ2-5
V gene: TRBV15
clone size: NA
D gene: NA

CDR3 DNA: TGTGCCAGCAGTTACACCGGGCAGGGGGACCCCTGCGAGCAGTACTTC
CDR3 protein: CASSYTGQGDPCEQYF
J gene: TRBJ2-7
V gene: TRBV12-3/TRBV12-4
clone size: few
D gene: TRBD1

CDR3 DNA: TGTGCCAGCAGCCGACAGGGGAGCAAAAACATTCAGTACTTC
CDR3 protein: CASSRQGSKNIQYF
J gene: TRBJ2-4
V gene: TRBV14
clone size: NA
D gene: TRBD1

CDR3 DNA: TGTGCCAGCAGCTTAGCCCTCGGGTCGGAACTGCTTTTT
CDR3 protein: CASSLALGSELLF
J gene: TRBJ1-4
V gene: TRBV7-9
clone size: NA
D gene: NA

CDR3 DNA: TGTGCCAGCAGTTATTATGACACCGGGGAGCTGTTTTTT
CDR3 protein: CASSYYDTGELFF
J gene: TRBJ2-2
V gene: TRBV6-5
clone size: few
D gene: NA

CDR3 DNA: TGTGCAATTTCCGGGACAGATGAAAAACTGTTTTTT
CDR3 protein: CAISGTDEKLFF
J gene: TRBJ1-4
V gene: TRBV28
clone size: NA
D gene: TRBD1

CDR3 DNA: TGTGCGTCCGGACAGGCCTACTCTGGGGCCAACGTCCTGACTTTC
CDR3 protein: CASGQAYSGANVLTF
J gene: TRBJ2-6
V gene: TRBV10-3
clone size: NA
D gene: TRBD1

CDR3 DNA: TGCGCCAGCAGCTCCGGGACTCCAATCGAGGCCCAGTACTTC
CDR3 protein: CASSSGTPIEAQYF
J gene: TRBJ2-5
V gene: TRBV5-1
clone size: many
D gene: NA

CDR3 DNA: TGTGCTAGCAGCTTAGATCAGGTGGCGAACACCGGGGAGCTGTTTTTT
CDR3 protein: CASSLDQVANTGELFF
J gene: TRBJ2-2
V gene: TRBV7-7
clone size: few
D gene: NA

CDR3 DNA: TGTGCCAGCAGCCGAAAAGTAGGGGGGCAGGATGGCTACACCTTC
CDR3 protein: CASSRKVGGQDGYTF
J gene: TRBJ1-2
V gene: TRBV7-2
clone size: NA
D gene: NA

CDR3 DNA: TGCGCCAGCAGCGAACGGACTAGCGGCACCGGGGAGCTGTTTTTT
CDR3 protein: CASSERTSGTGELFF
J gene: TRBJ2-2
V gene: TRBV5-1
clone size: many
D gene: TRBD2

CDR3 DNA: TGTGCCAGCAGCCTAGCGGCAGGGACCTCCTACGAGCAGTACTTC
CDR3 protein: CASSLAAGTSYEQYF
J gene: TRBJ2-7
V gene: TRBV7-2
clone size: many
D gene: TRBD2

CDR3 DNA: TGCGCCAGCAGTGGAGGACAGGGACCCTGGAAACTGTTTTTT
CDR3 protein: CASSGGQGPWKLFF
J gene: TRBJ1-4
V gene: TRBV10-1
clone size: many
D gene: TRBD1

CDR3 DNA: TGTGCCAGCAGTTACTCGTTCCGGCGGGGGGGCCGTCGGGAGACCCAGTACTTC
CDR3 protein: CASSYSFRRGGRRETQYF
J gene: TRBJ2-5
V gene: TRBV6-5
clone size: NA
D gene: TRBD2

CDR3 DNA: TGCAGTGCTAGAAACCCTAGCGGGGTATCAGATACGCAGTATTTT
CDR3 protein: CSARNPSGVSDTQYF
J gene: TRBJ2-3
V gene: TRBV20-1
clone size: few
D gene: TRBD2

CDR3 DNA: TGTGCCAGCAGCTTGGGAGGACAGTACCTAGGGAACTATGGCTACACCTTC
CDR3 protein: CASSLGGQYLGNYGYTF
J gene: TRBJ1-2
V gene: TRBV5-6
clone size: NA
D gene: NA